The text below deals with one T cell receptor beta chain. The target antigen is unknown. The source of the sample is a study of a mutant IDH1 vaccine in newly diagnosed glioma. The time point denotes: baseline, week 1 (first vaccination visit). Regarding treatment: pre-vaccination baseline after standard-of-care therapy. The donor cohort comprised cases of new WHO grade 3 or 4 IDH1-mutant, ATRX-lost astrocytoma. The CDR3 consists of 13 residues. Germline values: CDR1 SGHRS, CDR2 YFSETQ. V lost 2 bases to trimming and J lost 7 bases, with 9 bases between them. General study results and limits: It seemed that pseudoprogression was not linked to changes in the top peripheral T cell clonotypes.

Sequencing used immunoSEQ multiplex PCR; TCRdb keeps in-frame clones, though not all of them. The table shows approximately 70,000 clones, with 79% occurring only once. The material sequenced was PBMCs, taken from a glioma patient treated with radiotherapy, temozolomide or both. The receptor was isolated from a man in his fifties with glioma. V and J are TRBV5-1 and TRBJ1-4; D ambiguous. The CDR3 reads CASSLGPGEKLFF. For the CDR3, the DNA is TGCGCCAGCAGCTTAGGGCCAGGTGAAAAACTGTTTTTT.